This T cell receptor (beta chain) was captured in a study of naive and memory T cell subsets. The beta constant-region primer was an equimolar mix of two oligonucleotides covering TRBC1 and TRBC2. Four rounds of PCR amplified the ligated cDNA using nested alpha and beta constant-region primers plus SP2. One entry per CDR3 protein, called by TCRdb with MiXCR from the UMI-ligation and nested PCR reads. The sample contains more than 100,000 distinct CDR3 sequences, roughly 36% of which appear only once. The CDR3 has 18 amino acids. Germline V lookup: CDR1 SGDLS, CDR2 YYNGEE. Trimming removed 5 bases from V and 0 bases from J; junction bases left unmatched: 12.

Sequencing was done on a sample of central memory CD4+ T cells from blood. The chain uses TRBV9 and TRBJ2-1; 9 nucleotides line up with TRBD2. This TCR derives from a human donor in good health. The CDR3 loop is CASSPTSGFFPSYNEQFF. The DNA of the CDR3 is TGTGCCAGCAGTCCTACTAGCGGGTTTTTTCCCTCCTACAATGAGCAGTTCTTC. Drawing the rest from reference TRBV9 and TRBJ2-1, the complete variable domain is DSGVTQTPKHLITATGQRVTLRCSPRSGDLSVYWYQQSLDQGLQFLIQYYNGEERAKGNILERFSAQQFPDLHSELNLSSLELGDSALYFCASSPTSGFFPSYNEQFFGPGTRLTVL.